This T cell receptor beta chain is drawn from a study of blood T cell repertoires in COVID-19. Turning to the study itself: Spain, Italy and the United States supplied samples that represented acute and convalescent COVID-19. T cells, B-cell-depleted T cells, or PBMCs provided the cDNA or gDNA that served as material.

Participant age was roughly 18 to 95 years, and participants resided in 25 or so US areas. The recovered donors of Cohort 3 showed two negative PCRs, clearance, or symptom resolution. This CDR3 spans 16 amino acids. In germline, CDR1 is MDHEN, CDR2 SYDVKM. V lost 4 bases to trimming and J lost 4 bases; unmatched junction nucleotides: 9. Using immunoSEQ multiplex PCR, the repertoire was profiled, and TCRdb retains in-frame clones only, with some absent. The table has 300,000 to 400,000 clones, 89% seen once; the top ten hold about 5.2%. This TCR derives from a man in his sixties who had recovered from COVID-19. The chain is built from TRBV28 and TRBJ1-4; 7 positions agree with TRBD1. Sequenced material: PBMCs or T cells enriched from blood (not recorded which). CDR3 DNA: TGTGCCAGCAGTTCAAACGACAGGGCTTTTAATGAAAAACTGTTTTTT. Encoded protein: CASSSNDRAFNEKLFF.